These T cell receptor beta chains were read from a single sample in a study of T cell changes during pregnancy in multiple sclerosis. The table came from immunoSEQ multiplex PCR; TCRdb's copy has only in-frame clones and leaves some out. The data contain roughly 57,000 clones, 90% of them singletons. Material: CD8+ T cells from peripheral blood mononuclear cells, obtained before pregnancy. These receptors were taken from a female donor with multiple sclerosis, enrolled in a pregnancy study. CDR3s include the opening cysteine and the closing phenylalanine or tryptophan. Each record gives: clone size, J gene, D gene, V gene, CDR3 protein, CDR3 DNA. The D gene is left open where the match is weak. The size of a clone is reported for some rows only, either as once, few or many, or as a class for expanded clones.

>.|TRBJ2-7|.|TRBV7-9
CASSTGLGRGVEQYF
TGTGCCAGCAGCACGGGACTGGGACGAGGTGTCGAGCAGTACTTC
>.|TRBJ2-5|TRBD1|TRBV7-9
CASSPLPDRGHGETQYF
TGTGCCAGCAGCCCCTTGCCGGACAGGGGGCATGGAGAGACCCAGTACTTC
>.|TRBJ1-1|.|TRBV6-5
CASRTPGVLGAFF
TGTGCCAGCAGAACCCCCGGGGTTCTGGGAGCTTTCTTT
>.|TRBJ2-3|.|TRBV7-2
CASSLRDIQRDTQYF
TGTGCCAGCAGCTTACGGGACATACAGAGGGATACGCAGTATTTT
>.|TRBJ1-2|.|TRBV7-9
CASSSGPGANNGYTF
TGTGCCAGCAGCTCAGGACCAGGGGCTAATAATGGCTACACCTTC
>few|TRBJ2-3|.|TRBV2
CASSGRGTDTQYF
TGTGCCAGCAGCGGCAGGGGCACAGATACGCAGTATTTT
>.|TRBJ2-7|TRBD2|TRBV7-6
CASSLSGGFANEQYF
TGTGCCAGCAGCCTTAGCGGGGGGTTTGCCAACGAGCAGTACTTC
>.|TRBJ2-6|TRBD2|TRBV7-8
CASSRTSGGVAGANVLTF
TGTGCCAGCAGCCGAACTAGCGGGGGGGTGGCTGGGGCCAACGTCCTGACTTTC
>.|TRBJ1-1|.|TRBV10-3
CAISESISGTEAFF
TGTGCCATCAGTGAGTCCATATCGGGCACTGAAGCTTTCTTT
>.|TRBJ2-7|TRBD1|TRBV7-9
CASSLGDRYYEQYF
TGTGCCAGCAGCTTAGGGGACAGGTACTACGAGCAGTACTTC
>once|TRBJ2-7|.|TRBV18
CASSPQGREQYF
TGTGCCAGCTCCCCGCAGGGGCGGGAGCAGTACTTC
>.|TRBJ1-1|.|TRBV4-3
CASSPGQNTEAFF
TGCGCCAGCAGCCCCGGACAGAATACTGAAGCTTTCTTT
>.|TRBJ1-2|.|TRBV4-3
CASSQEFTGIYGYTF
TGCGCCAGCAGCCAAGAATTCACGGGGATCTATGGCTACACCTTC
>.|TRBJ1-5|.|TRBV6-1
CASIPPGRPNQPQHF
TGTGCCAGCATCCCGCCAGGGAGGCCCAATCAGCCCCAGCATTTT
>.|TRBJ1-4|.|TRBV6-5
CASSSNRAVNEKLFF
TGTGCCAGCAGTAGCAACAGAGCAGTAAATGAAAAACTGTTTTTT
>.|TRBJ1-1|TRBD1|TRBV27
CASSLSVDRGDTEAFF
TGTGCCAGCAGTTTATCCGTGGACAGGGGGGACACTGAAGCTTTCTTT
>.|TRBJ2-5|TRBD2|TRBV4-3
CASSPSLADQETQYF
TGCGCCAGCAGCCCGTCCCTAGCGGACCAAGAGACCCAGTACTTC
>.|TRBJ2-7|TRBD1|TRBV6-1
CASSGPGQVIYEQYF
TGTGCCAGCAGTGGACCGGGACAGGTCATATACGAGCAGTACTTC
>once|TRBJ2-5|TRBD2|TRBV27
CASSGTSGGDTIQETQYF
TGTGCCAGCAGTGGGACTAGCGGGGGGGATACTATACAAGAGACCCAGTACTTC
>once|TRBJ1-1|.|TRBV11-2
CASSGGRPTEAFF
TGTGCCAGCAGCGGCGGGCGTCCCACTGAAGCTTTCTTT
>.|TRBJ1-1|TRBD1|TRBV4-1
CASSQAVTGASMNTEAFF
TGCGCCAGCAGCCAGGCAGTGACAGGGGCGTCAATGAACACTGAAGCTTTCTTT
>.|TRBJ1-4|TRBD1|TRBV5-4
CASSLTGGGNEKLFF
TGTGCCAGCAGCTTAACAGGGGGGGGGAATGAAAAACTGTTTTTT
>once|TRBJ2-5|.|TRBV7-9
CASSQMAGKETQYF
TGTGCCAGCAGCCAAATGGCGGGGAAAGAGACCCAGTACTTC
>.|TRBJ1-2|TRBD1|TRBV9
CASSVGDRDGYTF
TGTGCCAGCAGCGTAGGGGACAGGGATGGCTACACCTTC
>.|TRBJ1-1|.|TRBV7-9
CASSLARVLTEAFF
TGTGCCAGCAGCTTAGCGAGGGTTCTTACTGAAGCTTTCTTT
>.|TRBJ1-1|.|TRBV6-4
CASSDRQNTEAFF
TGTGCCAGCAGTGACCGACAGAACACTGAAGCTTTCTTT
>.|TRBJ1-5|.|TRBV4-3
CASSQDPRGSGQPQHF
TGCGCCAGCAGCCAAGATCCTCGGGGATCTGGTCAGCCCCAGCATTTT
>.|TRBJ2-2|TRBD2|TRBV7-3
CASSPGLERGGELFF
TGTGCCAGCAGCCCGGGACTAGAACGGGGCGGGGAGCTGTTTTTT
>.|TRBJ1-1|TRBD1|TRBV5-1
CASSPEGTGGRTEAFF
TGCGCCAGCAGCCCGGAGGGGACAGGGGGCCGGACTGAAGCTTTCTTT
>.|TRBJ2-3|.|TRBV19
CASATSGTDTQYF
TGTGCCAGCGCTACCTCAGGGACAGATACGCAGTATTTT
>.|TRBJ2-4|.|TRBV5-1
CASRSQADPNIQYF
TGCGCCAGCAGATCACAGGCCGACCCGAACATTCAGTACTTC
>once|TRBJ1-5|.|TRBV6-5
CASSSQISLEPQHF
TGTGCCAGCAGTTCCCAGATTTCCCTAGAGCCCCAGCATTTT
>.|TRBJ1-1|TRBD1|TRBV19
CASSIGQVNTEAFF
TGTGCCAGTAGTATCGGACAGGTGAACACTGAAGCTTTCTTT
>many|TRBJ2-7|.|TRBV5-6
CASSLEGAPYEQYF
TGTGCCAGCAGCTTGGAAGGGGCCCCCTACGAGCAGTACTTC
>.|TRBJ2-1|.|TRBV7-3
CASSFPSNEQFF
TGTGCCAGCAGCTTCCCCAGCAATGAGCAGTTCTTC
>.|TRBJ1-2|.|TRBV20-1
CSAPDYGYTF
TGCAGTGCTCCAGATTATGGCTACACCTTC
>once|TRBJ2-3|.|TRBV7-6
CASSLSEEGTDTQYF
TGTGCCAGCAGCTTATCCGAGGAAGGCACAGATACGCAGTATTTT
>once|TRBJ2-5|.|TRBV6-1
CATLTRGAETQYF
TGTGCCACGCTGACTAGAGGTGCGGAGACCCAGTACTTC
>.|TRBJ2-3|.|TRBV9
CASSVAGSTDTQYF
TGTGCCAGCAGCGTAGCGGGTTCCACAGATACGCAGTATTTT
>.|TRBJ2-7|.|TRBV4-3
CASSQGQGGSYEQYF
TGCGCCAGCAGCCAAGGGCAGGGGGGCTCCTACGAGCAGTACTTC
>.|TRBJ2-7|TRBD1|TRBV5-5
CASSFTGEEQYF
TGTGCCAGCAGCTTTACAGGGGAAGAGCAGTACTTC
>.|TRBJ1-3|.|TRBV7-2
CASSPGFSGNTIYF
TGTGCCAGCAGTCCCGGGTTCTCTGGAAACACCATATATTTT
>.|TRBJ2-3|.|TRBV6-5
CASSGGQGTDTQYF
TGTGCCAGTAGTGGGGGCCAGGGCACAGATACGCAGTATTTT
>.|TRBJ1-5|.|TRBV19
CASSISPGGGGQPQHF
TGTGCCAGTAGTATCAGTCCGGGAGGGGGAGGCCAGCCCCAGCATTTT
>.|TRBJ2-7|TRBD1|TRBV27
CASNGQEPSEQYF
TGTGCCAGCAACGGACAGGAACCTTCCGAGCAGTACTTC
>.|TRBJ2-2|TRBD1|TRBV19
CASSVGTGGELFF
TGTGCCAGTAGCGTGGGGACAGGCGGGGAGCTGTTTTTT
>once|TRBJ2-7|.|TRBV5-5
CAVTDGLSYEQYF
TGTGCCGTGACGGACGGACTCTCCTACGAGCAGTACTTC
>.|TRBJ1-1|TRBD1|TRBV7-6
CASSDRVAEAFF
TGTGCCAGCAGCGACAGGGTCGCTGAAGCTTTCTTT
>few|TRBJ1-1|TRBD1|TRBV27
CASSPGTGTTEAFF
TGTGCCAGCAGTCCCGGGACAGGGACCACTGAAGCTTTCTTT
>.|TRBJ2-3|.|TRBV7-2
CASSSSVSNSFAQYF
TGTGCCAGCAGCTCCAGCGTATCCAATAGTTTCGCGCAGTATTTT
>.|TRBJ1-6|.|TRBV5-5
CASSFGQGSPLHF
TGTGCCAGCAGCTTTGGTCAGGGTTCACCCCTCCACTTT
>.|TRBJ2-7|.|TRBV4-2
CASSQEPGYEQYF
TGTGCCAGCAGCCAAGAACCGGGTTACGAGCAGTACTTC
>.|TRBJ1-4|.|TRBV18
CASSPIGTATNEKLFF
TGTGCCAGCTCACCAATAGGTACAGCAACTAATGAAAAACTGTTTTTT
>.|TRBJ2-7|.|TRBV25-1
CASSGDGYEQYF
TGTGCCAGCAGCGGGGATGGCTACGAGCAGTACTTC
>.|TRBJ2-7|TRBD1|TRBV7-9
CASSLQGDEQYF
TGTGCCAGCAGCTTACAGGGGGACGAGCAGTACTTC
>.|TRBJ2-7|.|TRBV7-9
CASSHQAQEPYEQYF
TGTGCCAGCAGCCACCAAGCACAGGAACCCTACGAGCAGTACTTC
>once|TRBJ2-1|TRBD1|TRBV5-6
CASSPGQRLYNEQFF
TGTGCCAGCAGCCCGGGACAGCGTTTATACAATGAGCAGTTCTTC